This TCR beta chain was sequenced in a study of blood T cell repertoires in COVID-19. Patients in Seattle were enrolled during active infection, then followed longitudinally. Assay used: immunoSEQ multiplex PCR; TCRdb lists only in-frame clones, some missing. This table has approximately 500,000 clones, roughly 87% appearing once. V lost 5 bases to trimming and J lost 3 bases, with 14 bases between them. This CDR3 has 15 amino acids. Per the germline V gene, CDR1 is SGHTA and CDR2 is FQGNSA. This TCR came from a young man with COVID-19, enrolled during active disease. Sequenced material: peripheral blood. The chain combines TRBV7-2 with TRBJ2-1; D gene unclear. The CDR3 DNA follows: TGTGCCAGCAGCCTCGACTCCGGATACTACAATGAGCAGTTCTTC. Encoded protein: CASSLDSGYYNEQFF.